This T cell receptor beta chain comes out of a study of blood T cell repertoires in COVID-19. On the study more broadly: Sources were T cells, B-cell-depleted T cells, or PBMCs; the material itself was cDNA or gDNA.

The data were produced by immunoSEQ multiplex PCR, yet TCRdb's version contains in-frame clones alone and is incomplete. The data contain roughly 180,000 clones, roughly 80% of them singletons. The CDR3 loop spans 15 amino acids. The germline gives CDR1 MNHEY, CDR2 SMNVEV (reference sequence). V lost 8 bases, J lost 4 bases, and 12 bases stayed unmatched. Participants had their cohort set by participant-reported clinical history. This sequence originates from a woman in her thirties or forties with acute COVID-19. The chain joins TRBV27 to TRBJ1-2, with 8 nucleotides matching TRBD1. Sequencing input: PBMCs or T cells enriched from blood (not recorded which). CDR3 sequence: CASAQSTGGGYGYTF. The CDR3, as DNA: TGTGCCAGCGCCCAGTCAACAGGGGGTGGCTATGGCTACACCTTC.